What follows describes a single TCR beta chain. Which antigen it targets is not known. One base away there is no much larger clone; base qualities are not given. Library method: the immunoSEQ multiplex PCR assay. For TCR sequencing, RNA was extracted from every sample and reverse transcribed into cDNA to serve as template. SuperScript III was used for first-strand cDNA synthesis, primed with a 2:1 mix of oligo-dT and random hexamers. A synthetic immune receptor repertoire was used to assess amplification bias, and residual bias was removed computationally. Per the original workflow: Raw reads were preprocessed for error removal, and CDR3 was defined according to IMGT conventions as running from the conserved cysteine to phenylalanine. To get clonality, Shannon entropy was normalized by log2 of the number of productive unique TCRs and the result was subtracted from 1. Whether each scalp clone was CD4 or CD8 was inferred by checking scalp TCRbeta sequences against the CD4 and CD8 repertoires from sorted blood. TCRdb obtained this table from immuneACCESS and retained in-frame rearrangements with V and J assigned. These tables miss some clones; where compared with another copy, unresolved V genes account for less than half of the shortfall, and the remainder is unexplained. The V and J calls and clone size are taken from that table; D and trimming were inferred from the DNA. The sample data list more than 95,000 clones, and over 55% of these were observed just once. The leading ten clones occupy around 5.7% of the sample.

The CDR3 spans 15 residues, from the cysteine through the phenylalanine. The retained sequence is limited to the CDR3, 45 bases, with the frame set at the first base. The germline V gene encodes CDR1 MGHDK and CDR2 SYGVNS. The germline ends are 17 bases apart after V is trimmed by 5 bases and J by 4 bases. The record originates from a study of CD8+ T cells in alopecia areata (dated by TCRdb to the late 2010s). Notes on the research overall: Treated patients were enrolled in an open-label pilot trial of oral tofacitinib, 5 to 10 mg twice daily, for moderate-to-severe alopecia areata. Tofacitinib was administered for 6 to 18 months, and 6 months of follow-up off drug were then conducted to assess delayed response and recurrence. The SALT score, which quantifies the percentage of affected scalp surface area, was used to measure disease severity in treated patients. The study used high-throughput TCRbeta sequencing to examine T cell clonal expansion in alopecia areata, in both the C3H/HeJ mouse model and human patients. Human TCRbeta sequencing covered scalp tissue and sorted CD4+ and CD8+ peripheral blood T cells from patchy and totalis/universalis alopecia areata patients and healthy controls. Tofacitinib-treated patients had biopsies at baseline and at 4 and 24 weeks of treatment, with a later scalp biopsy in several patients. Clonality in the scalp was compared among normal scalp (n=4), patchy alopecia areata scalp (n=8), and alopecia totalis/universalis scalp (n=8). RNA came from the PAXgene miRNA kit for fixed scalp, the miRNeasy kit for PBMCs, and the RNeasy kit for mouse skin. Amplification of TCRbeta CDR3 regions was done by immunoSEQ multiplex PCR using 35 Vbeta forward primers and 13 Jbeta reverse primers.

The time point label of this sample denotes: about 4 weeks on oral tofacitinib. The treatment or condition tag for this specimen amounts to: oral pan-JAK inhibitor, 5-10 mg twice daily. Lesional scalp punch biopsies and peripheral blood were obtained from alopecia areata patients. PBMCs were isolated by density centrifugation and stained for CD3, CD4 and CD8, and CD4+ and CD8+ T cells were sorted on a FACSAria. The paper's findings and limits, for the study overall: Because the treated cohort was small and included a single nonresponder, larger studies are needed to assess links between baseline CD8+ expansion and response. Tofacitinib significantly lowered scalp clonality and the number of expanded CD8+ clones among the top 100 scalp clones. Compared with normal scalp, lesional scalp, particularly in alopecia totalis/universalis, had higher clonality and more expanded CD8+ clones, which suggests antigenic drive. Compared with mice, TCR sequences shared between patients were less clear, possibly partly because of HLA diversity across the patient population. Resident alphabeta T cells in normal human skin are also sequenced, complicating scalp TCR repertoire analysis, unlike mouse skin dominated by gammadelta T cells. Many expanded lesional clones persisted in scalp and blood during tofacitinib treatment, which may partly explain relapse after stopping treatment.

The TCR was taken from a human donor with alopecia areata. The sequencing used CD4+ T cells sorted from blood, collected at week 4, from a patient treated with tofacitinib. Recombination linked TRBV25-1 to TRBJ1-2; confidence is insufficient to name the D gene. The DNA sequence is TGTGCCAGCAGTCCCCCACATCCTGATCTCTATGGCTACACCTTC. This sequence encodes CASSPPHPDLYGYTF.